Listed below are T cell receptor beta chains from one sample, sequenced in a study of human T cells and chemical hapten exposure. In TCRdb, the RACE reads were re-called with MiXCR into one record per CDR3 protein. Found here are approximately 44,000 distinct CDR3 sequences, about 4.8% of them singletons; the top ten hold about 6%. Sequencing used whole blood. These receptors came from a human donor in good health. Some clones in this sample may be carry-over from other donors' samples. Both conserved end residues are part of each CDR3. The D gene is left open where the match is weak. The size of a clone is reported for some rows only, either as once, few or many, or as a class for expanded clones.

d_call: TRBD2
v_call: TRBV3-1
clone_size: many
j_call: TRBJ2-1
cdr3_nt: TGTGCCAGCAAACGGGCGGGAGAAGTCTATGAGCAGTTCTTC
cdr3_aa: CASKRAGEVYEQFF

d_call: .
v_call: TRBV12-5
clone_size: few
j_call: TRBJ1-1
cdr3_nt: TGTGCTAGTGGTTTGGCACTCGAGAAAGGCACTGAAGCTTTCTTT
cdr3_aa: CASGLALEKGTEAFF

d_call: TRBD2
v_call: TRBV7-2
clone_size: many
j_call: TRBJ2-3
cdr3_nt: TGTGCCAGCAGCTTAGTCGGGACTAGCGGCACAGATACGCAGTATTTT
cdr3_aa: CASSLVGTSGTDTQYF

d_call: TRBD1
v_call: TRBV6-1
clone_size: many
j_call: TRBJ1-5
cdr3_nt: TGTGCCAGCAGCCTAGACAGGGCTCAGCGGCCCCAGCATTTT
cdr3_aa: CASSLDRAQRPQHF

d_call: .
v_call: TRBV4-1
clone_size: few
j_call: TRBJ2-7
cdr3_nt: TGCGCCAGCAGCCAAGGATTCGCGAGAAGGGGCTACGAGCAGTACTTC
cdr3_aa: CASSQGFARRGYEQYF

d_call: TRBD1
v_call: TRBV6-6
clone_size: .
j_call: TRBJ1-5
cdr3_nt: TGTGCCAGCAGTTCTCAGGGGGGTCAGCCCCAGCATTTT
cdr3_aa: CASSSQGGQPQHF

d_call: TRBD2
v_call: TRBV28
clone_size: .
j_call: TRBJ2-1
cdr3_nt: TGTGCCAGCAGTCCTCGGACTAGCGGGAGGGAGCAGTTCTTC
cdr3_aa: CASSPRTSGREQFF

d_call: .
v_call: TRBV28
clone_size: many
j_call: TRBJ2-2
cdr3_nt: TGTGCCAGCCCCCCTGACAGACAACCCGGGGAGCTGTTTTTT
cdr3_aa: CASPPDRQPGELFF

d_call: .
v_call: TRBV24-1
clone_size: many
j_call: TRBJ1-1
cdr3_nt: TGTGCCACCAGTGATATACCCGGGGGATCTGAAGCTTTCTTT
cdr3_aa: CATSDIPGGSEAFF

d_call: TRBD1
v_call: TRBV15
clone_size: few
j_call: TRBJ1-1
cdr3_nt: TGTGCCACCAGCAGAGACGACGGGACAGCGGCTTTCTTT
cdr3_aa: CATSRDDGTAAFF

d_call: TRBD2
v_call: TRBV28
clone_size: few
j_call: TRBJ2-3
cdr3_nt: TGTGCCAGCAGTTTGCCCGGCTCCCGTGTGACTAGCGGGCCAGATACGCAGTATTTT
cdr3_aa: CASSLPGSRVTSGPDTQYF

d_call: .
v_call: TRBV2
clone_size: few
j_call: TRBJ2-7
cdr3_nt: TGTGCCAGCAGTGACTCGATTCACCACGAGCAGTACTTC
cdr3_aa: CASSDSIHHEQYF

d_call: .
v_call: TRBV6-5
clone_size: many
j_call: TRBJ2-3
cdr3_nt: TGTGCCAGCAGCAGAGGAGCTGCCTCCGGGACAGATACGCAGTATTTT
cdr3_aa: CASSRGAASGTDTQYF

d_call: TRBD1
v_call: TRBV5-4
clone_size: .
j_call: TRBJ2-5
cdr3_nt: TGTGCCAGCAGCCCAACCACAGGGGGCGCTGGAGAGACCCAGTACTTC
cdr3_aa: CASSPTTGGAGETQYF

d_call: .
v_call: TRBV2
clone_size: many
j_call: TRBJ1-6
cdr3_nt: TGTGCCAGCAGTGGAATGTCGGGTAATTCACCCCTCCACTTT
cdr3_aa: CASSGMSGNSPLHF

d_call: TRBD1
v_call: TRBV9
clone_size: many
j_call: TRBJ1-3
cdr3_nt: TGTGCCAGCAGCATGACAGGGGGCCAAATCGCGGGAAACACCATATATTTT
cdr3_aa: CASSMTGGQIAGNTIYF

d_call: .
v_call: TRBV9
clone_size: .
j_call: TRBJ1-5
cdr3_nt: TGTGCCAGCAGCGCCGGTTCTGGGGATCAGCCCCAGCATTTT
cdr3_aa: CASSAGSGDQPQHF

d_call: .
v_call: TRBV4-1
clone_size: .
j_call: TRBJ1-2
cdr3_nt: TGCGCCAGCAGCCAACCCAACGACAGGCCGGTCAATTACACCTTC
cdr3_aa: CASSQPNDRPVNYTF

d_call: TRBD1
v_call: TRBV29-1
clone_size: many
j_call: TRBJ2-1
cdr3_nt: TGCAGCGTTTCTAAGACAGGGAGCTCCTACAATGAGCAGTTCTTC
cdr3_aa: CSVSKTGSSYNEQFF

d_call: TRBD2
v_call: TRBV4-1
clone_size: many
j_call: TRBJ2-2
cdr3_nt: TGCGCCAGCAGCCAAGATGGGACTAGCGCCAACACCGGGGAGCTGTTTTTT
cdr3_aa: CASSQDGTSANTGELFF

d_call: .
v_call: TRBV5-1
clone_size: .
j_call: TRBJ1-1
cdr3_nt: TGCGCCAGCAGCTTCGACCATGCCACAGGGCTCCGCACTGAAGCTTTCTTT
cdr3_aa: CASSFDHATGLRTEAFF

d_call: TRBD2
v_call: TRBV10-3
clone_size: .
j_call: TRBJ2-3
cdr3_nt: TGTGCCATCAGTGGCGGACTAGACGGCACAGATACGCAGTATTTT
cdr3_aa: CAISGGLDGTDTQYF

d_call: .
v_call: TRBV28
clone_size: many
j_call: TRBJ1-2
cdr3_nt: TGTGCCAGCAGTTGGGGCTATGGCTACACCTTC
cdr3_aa: CASSWGYGYTF

d_call: .
v_call: TRBV6-5
clone_size: many
j_call: TRBJ2-3
cdr3_nt: TGTGCCAGCGGTAGGGGAGGAGGTGTTGGGGCGCAGTATTTT
cdr3_aa: CASGRGGGVGAQYF

d_call: .
v_call: TRBV12-3/TRBV12-4
clone_size: many
j_call: TRBJ1-1
cdr3_nt: TGTGCCAGCAGTTCAAGCCCTGAAGCTTTCTTT
cdr3_aa: CASSSSPEAFF